A single sample is the source of the 17 T cell receptor beta chains below, sequenced in a study of blood T cells in healthy people across ages. Together with a sample-barcoded 5' primer, a J-beta primer mix was included in a second PCR lasting about 6 to 11 cycles. TCRdb used MiXCR to reprocess the 5' RACE reads, holding one entry per CDR3 protein. The sample contains 920,000 or so distinct CDR3 sequences, 35% to 55% of which appear only once. The sequenced material came from blood. The receptors here all came from a woman aged 60 to 75 in good health.

This clonotype was detected only a few times. The chain links TRBV3-1 to TRBJ2-7; no firm D call. Gene TRBJ2-5 matches the end of the DNA better, so the J call may be wrong. The CDR3 has 15 amino acids. Germline lookup yields CDR1 LGHDT and CDR2 YNNKEL (reference sequence). CDR3 protein: CASSQDPGSRETQYF. The CDR3 DNA reads as TGTGCCAGCAGCCAAGATCCCGGGTCGCGGGAGACCCAGTACTTC.

To note about this clonotype: Its ends do not fully match the called genes, so a read error is possible. The chain carries TRBV7-2 and TRBJ2-1; 7 nucleotides match TRBD2. The CDR3 has 16 amino acids. Per germline, CDR1 SGHTA and CDR2 FQGNSA. CDR3 in DNA: TGTGCCAGCAACTTAGCCGGTGCGGGAGCCTACAATGAGCAGTTCTTC. Translated: CASNLAGAGAYNEQFF.

The chain couples TRBV25-1 to TRBJ2-1, with unresolved D. V lost 2 bases and J 4 bases, leaving 9 bases between the germline ends. Germline-derived CDR1 and CDR2 are MGHDK and SYGVNS. This CDR3 spans 14 amino acids. The CDR3 reads CASSEAQIYNEQFF. The CDR3 DNA follows: TGTGCCAGCAGTGAAGCCCAGATTTACAATGAGCAGTTCTTC. Filled out from reference TRBV25-1 and TRBJ2-1, the complete variable domain reads EADIYQTPRYLVIGTGKKITLECSQTMGHDKMYWYQQDPGMELHLIHYSYGVNSTEKGDLSSESTVSRIRTEHFPLTLESARPSHTSQYLCASSEAQIYNEQFFGPGTRLTVL.

Only a few counts were recorded for this clonotype. This chain connects TRBV5-1 to TRBJ2-7; D might be TRBD2 (5 bases). Germline V gives CDR1 SGHRS, CDR2 YFSETQ. V shed 0 bases and J shed 3 bases, with 13 bases lying between them. The CDR3 extends over 15 amino acids. CDR3 loop: CASSLVPSPDYEQYF. The CDR3 DNA follows: TGCGCCAGCAGCTTGGTCCCTAGCCCGGACTACGAGCAGTACTTC.

This clonotype has just a few counts. The V call is TRBV12-3 or TRBV12-4, the J call TRBJ2-1; D may be TRBD2 (6 bases). Trimming cost V 5 bases and J 0 bases, with 17 bases left between them. The CDR3 sequence is 17 residues long. CDR3 sequence: CASSPIGGVSSYNEQFF. CDR3 nucleotides: TGTGCCAGCAGTCCCATCGGGGGAGTGAGCTCCTACAATGAGCAGTTCTTC.

This clonotype was seen only once. The chain uses TRBV20-1 and TRBJ1-1, with D tentatively TRBD1 (6 bases). The germline V and J ends were trimmed by 2 bases and 6 bases, with 16 bases remaining between them. The CDR3 contains 14 residues. Per germline, CDR1 DFQATT and CDR2 SNEGSKA (reference sequence). CDR3 sequence reads: CSARFGGLSAEAFF. As DNA, the CDR3 is TGCAGTGCTAGATTCGGGGGGCTTTCCGCTGAAGCTTTCTTT.

This clonotype was counted a few times. The CDR3 nucleotides read TGCAGTGCTAACCGGGACGGATCCTACGAGCAGTACTTC. It codes for CSANRDGSYEQYF. This sequence joins TRBV20-1 and TRBJ2-7; D assignment may be TRBD1 or TRBD2 (5 bases each). The CDR3 runs 13 residues. Germline V gene sequence: CDR1 DFQATT, CDR2 SNEGSKA (reference sequence). The germline V and J ends were trimmed by 4 bases and 1 base, with 11 bases remaining between them.

This clonotype has only a few counts. The chain uses TRBV29-1 and TRBJ2-6; D remains unclear. The CDR3 runs 12 residues. CDR1 is SQVTM and CDR2 is ANQGSEA in the germline V gene. Deletions cut 3 bases from V and 4 bases from J, with 4 bases between. CDR3 nucleotides: TGCAGCGTTGATAGGGGGGCCAACGTCCTGACTTTC. It translates to CSVDRGANVLTF.

This clonotype was seen just once. The rearrangement joins TRBV9 to TRBJ2-1; D may correspond to TRBD1 or TRBD2 (5 bases each). Per germline, CDR1 SGDLS and CDR2 YYNGEE. The CDR3 length is 14 residues. Trimming stripped 4 bases from V and 9 bases from J, with 17 bases between. The CDR3 DNA is TGTGCCAGCAGCCCTTACGTAGGGACGACTGAGCAGTTCTTC. As protein: CASSPYVGTTEQFF. Variable domain in full (rest from reference TRBV9 and TRBJ2-1): DSGVTQTPKHLITATGQRVTLRCSPRSGDLSVYWYQQSLDQGLQFLIQYYNGEERAKGNILERFSAQQFPDLHSELNLSSLELGDSALYFCASSPYVGTTEQFFGPGTRLTVL.

The chain uses TRBV28 and TRBJ1-2; D unclear. CDR3 length: 15 residues. With 2 bases removed from V and 5 bases from J, the gap between germline ends came to 15 bases. The germline V gene has CDR1 MDHEN and CDR2 SYDVKM. The CDR3 sequence is CASSLGEGLRYGYTF. The CDR3 nucleotides read TGTGCCAGCAGTTTAGGGGAGGGTCTTAGATATGGCTACACCTTC.

In this sample, this clonotype turned up a few times. The V gene is TRBV7-2, the J gene TRBJ2-2, with 8 bases matching TRBD1. CDR1 and CDR2 (germline): SGHTA, FQGNSA. The CDR3 is 16 amino acids. The trim removed 5 bases at V and 3 bases at J, leaving 8 bases unmatched. DNA for the CDR3: TGTGCCAGCAGCACCCGACAGGGGTCCTACACCGGGGAGCTGTTTTTT. Protein: CASSTRQGSYTGELFF.

The chain joins TRBV7-3 to TRBJ2-5; 9 positions agree with TRBD2. The V gene end was trimmed by 5 bases and the J gene end by 1 base; junction bases not matched to a gene: 5. This CDR3 comprises 15 residues. Germline CDR1 SGHTA, CDR2 FQGTGA. For the CDR3, the DNA is TGTGCCAGCAGCCATGGCGGGGGGGGCCAAGAGACCCAGTACTTC. This gives the protein CASSHGGGGQETQYF. Using reference TRBV7-3 and TRBJ2-5 for the parts outside the CDR3, the full variable domain is GAGVSQTPSNKVTEKGKYVELRCDPISGHTALYWYRQSLGQGPEFLIYFQGTGAADDSGLPNDRFFAVRPEGSVSTLKIQRTERGDSAVYLCASSHGGGGQETQYFGPGTRLLVL.

This clonotype came up a few times. CDR3 residues: CASSARGGRYEQYF. The CDR3 DNA sequence: TGTGCCAGCAGCGCTAGAGGGGGCCGCTACGAGCAGTACTTC. V usage is TRBV9 and J usage is TRBJ2-5; 7 positions agree with TRBD1. The assigned J gene may be wrong: the sequence end matches TRBJ2-7 better. The germline gives CDR1 SGDLS, CDR2 YYNGEE. The CDR3 runs to 14 residues.

The chain recombines TRBV20-1 with TRBJ1-2; no reliable D call. The V end was cut by 0 bases, the J end by 0 bases, with 11 bases between. The CDR3 loop spans 15 amino acids. Germline-derived CDR1 and CDR2 are DFQATT and SNEGSKA (reference sequence). CDR3 sequence: CSARDPNYSNYGYTF. Here the CDR3 DNA reads TGCAGTGCTAGAGACCCGAATTATTCTAACTATGGCTACACCTTC.

This clonotype has a handful of counts. The rearrangement uses TRBV5-1 and TRBJ2-7; no definite D call. The germline V and J ends were trimmed by 3 bases and 3 bases, with 13 bases remaining between them. CDR3 length: 14 residues. Germline CDR1 and CDR2: SGHRS and YFSETQ. CDR3 coding DNA: TGCGCCAGCAGCTCCGATTCTATTGGCTACGAGCAGTACTTC. Protein sequence: CASSSDSIGYEQYF. Filled out from reference TRBV5-1 and TRBJ2-7, the complete variable domain reads KAGVTQTPRYLIKTRGQQVTLSCSPISGHRSVSWYQQTPGQGLQFLFEYFSETQRNKGNFPGRFSGRQFSNSRSEMNVSTLELGDSALYLCASSSDSIGYEQYFGPGTRLTVT.

V is TRBV2 and J is TRBJ2-5, with TRBD1 matching over 9 bases. J lost 11 bases, V lost 7 bases, and 8 bases had no gene match. The CDR3 is made up of 12 amino acids. CDR1 is SNHLY and CDR2 is FYNNEI in the germline V gene. The CDR3 here is CASKGTGNEQYF. The CDR3 DNA reads TGTGCCAGCAAGGGGACAGGGAATGAGCAGTACTTC.

This clonotype showed up many times. The chain carries TRBV11-2 and TRBJ2-3; 9 nucleotides agree with TRBD2. This CDR3 region has 14 residues. Germline V lookup: CDR1 SGHAT, CDR2 FQNNGV. V shed 5 bases, J shed 1 base, and the junction held 1 base outside the gene matches. This chain's CDR3 is CASSRTSGTDTQYF. The CDR3 bases are TGTGCCAGCAGCCGGACTAGCGGCACAGATACGCAGTATTTT.